This T cell receptor (beta chain) was recorded in a study of blood T cells in healthy people across ages. Then a second PCR, running roughly 7 to 11 cycles, was carried out with a sample-barcoded 5' primer and a J-beta primer mix. TCRdb passed the 5' RACE reads through MiXCR, listing each CDR3 protein once. The sample consists of 550,000 to 750,000 distinct CDR3 sequences, around 20% of them appearing once. This clonotype has only a few counts. Per the germline V gene, CDR1 is LGHNA and CDR2 is YSLEER. Deletions cut 0 bases from V and 9 bases from J, with 17 bases between. The CDR3 loop spans 15 amino acids.

The sequenced sample was blood. The TCR was taken from a man between 70 and 80 years old in good health. V gene TRBV4-3 combines with J gene TRBJ2-5; tentatively, D is TRBD1 (5 bases). CDR3 residues: CASSQDPRWEGAQYF. CDR3 sequence (DNA): TGCGCCAGCAGCCAAGATCCGAGGTGGGAAGGGGCCCAGTACTTC.